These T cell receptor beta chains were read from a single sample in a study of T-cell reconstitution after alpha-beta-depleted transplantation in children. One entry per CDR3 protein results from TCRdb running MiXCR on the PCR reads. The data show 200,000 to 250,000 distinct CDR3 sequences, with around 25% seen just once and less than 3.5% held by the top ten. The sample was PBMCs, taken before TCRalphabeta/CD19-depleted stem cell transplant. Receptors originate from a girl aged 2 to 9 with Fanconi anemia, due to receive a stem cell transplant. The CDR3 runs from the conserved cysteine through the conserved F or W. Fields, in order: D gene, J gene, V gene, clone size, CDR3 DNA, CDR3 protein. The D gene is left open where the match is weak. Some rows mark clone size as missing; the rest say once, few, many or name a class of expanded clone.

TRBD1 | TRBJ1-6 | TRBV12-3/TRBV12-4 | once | TGTGCCAGCACATCGGACAGGGTTAATTCACCCCTCCACTTT | CASTSDRVNSPLHF
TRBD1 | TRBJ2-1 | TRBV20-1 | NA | TGCAGTGCTAGACACCGGGACAGGTTATACAATGAGCAGTTCTTC | CSARHRDRLYNEQFF
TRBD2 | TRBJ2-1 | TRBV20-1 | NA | TGCAGTGTATTAGCGGGAGTACTTGAGCAGTTCTTC | CSVLAGVLEQFF
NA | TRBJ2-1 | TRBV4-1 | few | TGCGCCAGCAGCCAAGTTTCTAGCGTATACAATGAGCAGTTCTTC | CASSQVSSVYNEQFF
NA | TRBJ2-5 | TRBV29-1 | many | TGCAGCGTTGGATGGGGCCAAGAGACCCAGTACTTC | CSVGWGQETQYF
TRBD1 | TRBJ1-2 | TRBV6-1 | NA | TGTGCCAGCACCATGACAGGGGGCTATGGCTACACCTTC | CASTMTGGYGYTF
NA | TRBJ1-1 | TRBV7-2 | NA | TGTGCCAGCAGCTTATTCGACCGCACGAACACTGAAGCTTTCTTT | CASSLFDRTNTEAFF
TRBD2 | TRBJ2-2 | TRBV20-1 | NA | TGCAGTGCTAGATCTAGCGGGGTGAACACCGGGGAGCTGTTTTTT | CSARSSGVNTGELFF
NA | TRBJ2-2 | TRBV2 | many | TGTGCCAGCAGTGAAGAGCGGGTCGGGGAGCTGTTTTTT | CASSEERVGELFF
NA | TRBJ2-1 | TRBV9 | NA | TGTGCCAGCAGCGTAGGGAGGCCAACAGTCTTCAATGAGCAGTTCTTC | CASSVGRPTVFNEQFF
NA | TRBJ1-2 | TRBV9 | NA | TGTGCCAGCAGACGGACAGAAAGAAACTATGGCTACACCTTC | CASRRTERNYGYTF
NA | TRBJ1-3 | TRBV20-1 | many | TGCAGTGCTAGACACGCTGGAAACACCATATATTTT | CSARHAGNTIYF
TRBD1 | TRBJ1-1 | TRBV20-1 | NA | TGCAGTGCTATCGCGGACAGGGGGCTCGGGGAAGCTTTCTTT | CSAIADRGLGEAFF
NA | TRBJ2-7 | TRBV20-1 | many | TGCAGTGCTAGGACGGCTTACGAGCAGTACTTC | CSARTAYEQYF
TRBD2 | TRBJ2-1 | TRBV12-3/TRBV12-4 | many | TGTGCCAGCAGTTTAAGCGGGAGCCCAGCCTACAATGAGCAGTTCTTC | CASSLSGSPAYNEQFF
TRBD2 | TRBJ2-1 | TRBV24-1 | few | TGTGCCACCAGTGAAAGGACTAGCGGGAGGATCCCGAGCTCCTACAATGAGCAGTTCTTC | CATSERTSGRIPSSYNEQFF
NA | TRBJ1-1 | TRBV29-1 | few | TGCAGCGTTGAAGTAATTGGAGATGAAGCTTTCTTT | CSVEVIGDEAFF
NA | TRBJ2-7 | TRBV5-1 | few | TGCGCCAGCAGCACGGGACGGAGCTACGAGCAGTACTTC | CASSTGRSYEQYF
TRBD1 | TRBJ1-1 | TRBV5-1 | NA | TGCGCCAGCAGCCCACGTCGGGGACAGGGGGACACTGAAGCTTTCTTT | CASSPRRGQGDTEAFF
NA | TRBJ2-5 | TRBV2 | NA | TGTGCCAGCAGTGCTAGGGGGAGGGCCTCGGAGACCCAGTACTTC | CASSARGRASETQYF
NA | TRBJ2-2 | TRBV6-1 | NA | TGTGCCAGCAGTGAAATGGCGGGGACCGGGGAGCTGTTTTTT | CASSEMAGTGELFF
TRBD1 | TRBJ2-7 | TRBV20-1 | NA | TGCAGTGCTAGAGACGTGACAGGGGTGTTCTACGAGCAGTACTTC | CSARDVTGVFYEQYF
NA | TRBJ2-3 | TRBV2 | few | TGTGCCAGCAGTGAGGGGGCATGGGAGGATACGCAGTATTTT | CASSEGAWEDTQYF
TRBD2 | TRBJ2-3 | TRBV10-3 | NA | TGTGCCATCAGTGAGTCGGCGGGAGGCCCGGATACGCAGTATTTT | CAISESAGGPDTQYF
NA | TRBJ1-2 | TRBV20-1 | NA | TGCAGTGCTAGCAGGGGTGACTATGGCTACACCTTC | CSASRGDYGYTF
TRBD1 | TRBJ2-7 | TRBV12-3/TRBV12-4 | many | TGTGCCAGCAGTTTAGGGGACAGCTTCTACGAGCAGTACTTC | CASSLGDSFYEQYF
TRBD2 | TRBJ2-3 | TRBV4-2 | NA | TGTGCCAGCAGCGAGGGACTAGCGGCTAGCACAGATACGCAGTATTTT | CASSEGLAASTDTQYF
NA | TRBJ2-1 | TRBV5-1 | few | TGCGCCAGCAGGGATCCCACTGGGGTACACAATGAGCAGTTCTTC | CASRDPTGVHNEQFF
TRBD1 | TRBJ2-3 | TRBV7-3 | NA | TGTGCCAGCAGCTCGGACAGGGCGGCACCGCAGTATTTT | CASSSDRAAPQYF
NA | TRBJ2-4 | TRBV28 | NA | TGTGCCAGCAGTTTGGGGCAGATTCTAGCCAAAAACATTCAGTACTTC | CASSLGQILAKNIQYF
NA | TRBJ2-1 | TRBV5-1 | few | TGCGCCAGCAGCTTTGGGTTAGACCAGTTCTTC | CASSFGLDQFF
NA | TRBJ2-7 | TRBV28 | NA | TGTGCCAGCAGTTTGTGGGCGGTTAACTACGAGCAGTACTTC | CASSLWAVNYEQYF
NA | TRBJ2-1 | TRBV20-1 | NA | TGCAGTGCTAGAGATCCCGGCTGGACAGTTGCGTATGAGCAGTTCTTC | CSARDPGWTVAYEQFF
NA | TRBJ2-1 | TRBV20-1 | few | TGCAGTGCTAGGGGGCCCCAACTCAATGAGCAGTTCTTC | CSARGPQLNEQFF
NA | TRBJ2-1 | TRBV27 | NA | TGTGCCAGCAGTTTAATAGGTTCGGGGGTCGACAATGAGCAGTTCTTC | CASSLIGSGVDNEQFF
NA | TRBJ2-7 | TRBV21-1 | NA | TGTGCCAGCAGGACGGGACTAGCGCGCTACGAGCAGTACTTC | CASRTGLARYEQYF
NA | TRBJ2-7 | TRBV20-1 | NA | TGCAGTGCTAGAGGGCAGGCAGTGGGCGAGCAGTACTTC | CSARGQAVGEQYF
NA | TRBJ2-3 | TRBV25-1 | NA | TGTGCCAGCAGTGAAAGGGACTTACCCACAGATACGCAGTATTTT | CASSERDLPTDTQYF
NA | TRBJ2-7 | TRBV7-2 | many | TGTGCCAGCAAGAAGGATCGACTAGGATTGAGCGAGCAGTACTTC | CASKKDRLGLSEQYF
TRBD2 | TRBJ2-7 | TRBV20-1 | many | TGCAGTGCTAGCCCTAGCGGGAGTACGTACGAGCAGTACTTC | CSASPSGSTYEQYF
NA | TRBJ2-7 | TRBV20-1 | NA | TGCAGTGCCACTACTCCAGCCGCCTACGAGCAGTACTTC | CSATTPAAYEQYF
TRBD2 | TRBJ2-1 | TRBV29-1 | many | TGCAGCGTTGATGGACTAGCGTCCCCTAGCTCCTACAATGAGCAGTTCTTC | CSVDGLASPSSYNEQFF
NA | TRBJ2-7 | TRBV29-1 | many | TGCAGCGTTGGGTGGCGGCAGGGGCACGAGCAGTACTTC | CSVGWRQGHEQYF
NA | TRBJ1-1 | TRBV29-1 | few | TGCAGCGTCTGGCGAAATATACCGCCCCAGATCTTATCGACCCAGAATAACACTGAAGCTTTCTTT | CSVWRNIPPQILSTQNNTEAFF
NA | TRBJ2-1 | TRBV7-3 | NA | TGTGCCAGCAGCTTAACGGGAGGCCCCTACAATGAGCAGTTCTTC | CASSLTGGPYNEQFF
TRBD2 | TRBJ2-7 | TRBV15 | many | TGTGCCACCAGCAGAGATAAAGGGGTGGCGGGAGGCCCTCCCTACGAGCAGTACTTC | CATSRDKGVAGGPPYEQYF
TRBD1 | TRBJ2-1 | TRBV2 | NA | TGTGCCAGCAGTGAAAGGGACAGCCTACTGTACAATGAGCAGTTCTTC | CASSERDSLLYNEQFF
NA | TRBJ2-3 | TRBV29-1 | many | TGCAGCGTTGGAACTACAGGGAGGTGGAGAGATACGCAGTATTTT | CSVGTTGRWRDTQYF
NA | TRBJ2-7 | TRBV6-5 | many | TGTGCCAGCAGTTATGGGGGGTCCTACGAGCAGTACTTC | CASSYGGSYEQYF
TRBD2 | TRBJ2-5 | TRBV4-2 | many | TGTGCCAGCAGCCGTAGCGGGAGGTATGAGACCCAGTACTTC | CASSRSGRYETQYF
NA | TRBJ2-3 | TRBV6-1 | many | TGTGCCAGCGACCGGCTCCCGGAGGCGGATACGCAGTATTTT | CASDRLPEADTQYF
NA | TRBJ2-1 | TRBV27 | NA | TGTGCCAGCAGTTTTGGGATATCCAGCAATGAGCAGTTCTTC | CASSFGISSNEQFF
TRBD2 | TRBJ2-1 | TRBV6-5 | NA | TGTGCCAGCAGTTACTCCGCCGGACTAGTGTACAATGAGCAGTTCTTC | CASSYSAGLVYNEQFF
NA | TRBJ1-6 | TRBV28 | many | TGTGCCAGCAGTTTGATCGACAGCATAATCTATAATTCACCCCTCCACTTT | CASSLIDSIIYNSPLHF
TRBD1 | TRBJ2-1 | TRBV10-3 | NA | TGTGCCATAAACTCCGAGGTGCCAGGGGGGCAGTTCTTC | CAINSEVPGGQFF